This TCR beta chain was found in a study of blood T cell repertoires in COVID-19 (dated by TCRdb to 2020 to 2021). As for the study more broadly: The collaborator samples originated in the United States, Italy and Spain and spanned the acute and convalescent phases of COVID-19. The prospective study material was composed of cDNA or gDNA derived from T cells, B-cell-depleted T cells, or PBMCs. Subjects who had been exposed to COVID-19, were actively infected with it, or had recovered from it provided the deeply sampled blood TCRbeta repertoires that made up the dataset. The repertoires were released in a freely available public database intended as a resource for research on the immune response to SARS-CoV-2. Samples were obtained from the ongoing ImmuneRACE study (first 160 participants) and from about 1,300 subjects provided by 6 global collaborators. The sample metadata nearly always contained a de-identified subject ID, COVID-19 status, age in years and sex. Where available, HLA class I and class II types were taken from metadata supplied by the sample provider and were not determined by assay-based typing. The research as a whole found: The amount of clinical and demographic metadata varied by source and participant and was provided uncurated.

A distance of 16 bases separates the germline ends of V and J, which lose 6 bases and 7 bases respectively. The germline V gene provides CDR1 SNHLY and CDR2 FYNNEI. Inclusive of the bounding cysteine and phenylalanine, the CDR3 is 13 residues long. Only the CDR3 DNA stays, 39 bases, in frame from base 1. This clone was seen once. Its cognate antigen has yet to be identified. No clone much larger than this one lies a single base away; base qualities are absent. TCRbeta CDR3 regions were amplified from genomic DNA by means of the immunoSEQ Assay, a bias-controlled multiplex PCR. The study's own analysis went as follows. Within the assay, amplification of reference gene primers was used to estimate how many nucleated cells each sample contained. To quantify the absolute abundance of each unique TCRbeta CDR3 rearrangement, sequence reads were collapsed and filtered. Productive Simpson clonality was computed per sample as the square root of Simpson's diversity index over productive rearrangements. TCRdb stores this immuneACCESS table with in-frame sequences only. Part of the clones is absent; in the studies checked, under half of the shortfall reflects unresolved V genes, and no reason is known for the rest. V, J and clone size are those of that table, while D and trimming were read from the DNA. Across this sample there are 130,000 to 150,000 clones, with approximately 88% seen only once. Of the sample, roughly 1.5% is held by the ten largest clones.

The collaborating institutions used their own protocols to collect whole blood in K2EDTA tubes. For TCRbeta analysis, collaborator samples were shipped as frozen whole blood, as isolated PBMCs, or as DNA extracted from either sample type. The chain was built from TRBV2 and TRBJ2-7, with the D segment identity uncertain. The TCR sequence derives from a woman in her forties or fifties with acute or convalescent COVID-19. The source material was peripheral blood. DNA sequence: TGTGCCAGCAGCCCCACTAATAGATGGGAGCAGTACTTC. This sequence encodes CASSPTNRWEQYF. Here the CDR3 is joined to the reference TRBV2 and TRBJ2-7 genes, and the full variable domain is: EPEVTQTPSHQVTQMGQEVILRCVPISNHLYFYWYRQILGQKVEFLVSFYNNEISEKSEIFDDQFSVERPDGSNFTLKIRSTKLEDSAMYFCASSPTNRWEQYFGPGTRLTVT.